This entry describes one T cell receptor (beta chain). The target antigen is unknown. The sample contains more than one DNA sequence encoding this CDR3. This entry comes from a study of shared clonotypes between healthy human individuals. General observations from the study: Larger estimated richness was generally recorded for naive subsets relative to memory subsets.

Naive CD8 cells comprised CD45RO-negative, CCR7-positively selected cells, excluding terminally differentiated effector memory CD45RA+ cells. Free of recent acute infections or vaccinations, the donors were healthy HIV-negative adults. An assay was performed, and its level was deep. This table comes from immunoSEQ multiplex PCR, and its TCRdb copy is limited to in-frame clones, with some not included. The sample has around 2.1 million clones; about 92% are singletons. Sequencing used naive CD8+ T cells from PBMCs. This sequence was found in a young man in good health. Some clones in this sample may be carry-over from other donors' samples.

This CDR3 reads CASSFGSEAFF. The CDR3, as DNA: TGTGCCAGCAGTTTCGGTAGTGAAGCTTTCTTT. V is TRBV27 and J is TRBJ1-1, with D hard to call. CDR1 and CDR2 (germline): MNHEY, SMNVEV (reference sequence). The CDR3 sequence is 11 residues long. V lost 3 bases and J lost 7, with 6 bases in between.